This TCR beta chain was captured in a study of blood T cell repertoires in COVID-19. Study summary: Samples came from the United States, Italy and Spain, spanning acute and convalescent COVID-19.

V lost 6 bases, J lost 3 bases, and 4 bases stayed unmatched. The CDR3 runs 13 residues. CDR1 is LNHDA, CDR2 SQIVND, per germline (reference sequence). Measured with immunoSEQ multiplex PCR; TCRdb has only the in-frame clones, and not every one. The sample has 55,000 to 65,000 clones, roughly nine tenths seen once. The table lists this clone with a count of one. This chain links TRBV19 with TRBJ1-1, with TRBD1 identical over 7 bases. The origin of this receptor is a human donor in a cohort sampled during active COVID-19. The specimen sequenced was peripheral blood. The CDR3 sequence is CASSTTGDTEAFF. The CDR3 nucleotides read TGTGCCAGTAGCACCACAGGGGACACTGAAGCTTTCTTT.